This TCR beta chain appears in the sequencing data of a study of shared clonotypes between healthy human individuals (TCRdb year 2020). With respect to the entire study: The cohort included three men and a couple of women between 18 and 49 years of age. Libraries were prepared and TCR repertoires were sequenced by different laboratories using diverse techniques, in order to increase sequencing depth and limit assay-specific biases. For each donor, CD4 naive and CD4 memory were each run on three plates, CD8 naive on two plates, and CD8 memory on one plate. To estimate repertoire size and how much clonotypes are shared between individuals, the study performed deep sequencing of blood TCR repertoires from five healthy adults. Each donor's leukapheresis produced roughly between roughly 0.94 and 9.5 billion PBMCs. Summary of the overall study and its limitations: Pairwise subsampling indicated that sequencing depth was expected to affect the degree of clonotype sharing among donors. Naive subsets generally had larger estimated clonotype richness than memory subsets. Compared with non-shared clonotypes, the clonotypes found in all four sorted-subset donors had higher generation probabilities. Sampling was restricted to blood, and TCR repertoires in tissue are likely to differ from TCR repertoires in blood. Incomplete sequencing was indicated by rarefaction of sorted-subset datasets, despite the large sequencing depth. Across a few donors, around 5% of naive CD4, approximately 3.5% of naive CD8, about 2.3% of memory CD4, and 0.3% to 0.45% of memory CD8 clonotypes were shared. The genetic and exposure-history diversity represented was limited by the small number of donors.

As regards this clone: What antigen it recognizes has not been identified. Nothing much larger sits one base from this clone, and base qualities are not available.

Using the deep immunoSEQ assay, TCR CDR3 regions were amplified from genomic DNA by multiplex PCR. Extracted genomic DNA from each cell subset was spread evenly across all wells of several immunoSEQ 96-well plates, with each plate serving as a replicate. For sorted subsets, each replicate PCR was loaded with roughly 200 ng genomic DNA, equivalent to 25,000 to 35,000 T cell genomes. Purified libraries were measured with a Qubit 3.0 fluorometer, size-checked on a Bioanalyzer 2100, and measured again with the KAPA Library Quantification kit. Each immunoSEQ 96-well plate was sequenced on its own single-read 150-cycle Illumina NextSeq 550 flow cell. In the original analysis: Because only junctional sequences without quality scores were contained in the immunoSEQ output, filtering matching that applied to full-length reads could not be performed. Sequences were annotated with PyIR, a Python wrapper for IgBLAST v1.9, and V/J genes and CDR3 were assigned using IMGT germline references. Reads with weak V/J assignments (E-value above 1e-6), missing CDR3, stop codons, out-of-frame junctions, or ambiguous translated residues were removed. A V3J clonotype was defined by an identical inferred V gene, J gene, and CDR3 amino acid sequence. The percentage overlap between two repertoires was calculated by dividing the number of shared unique clonotypes by the size of the smaller repertoire. Three approaches were used to assess repertoire richness: RTK rarefaction, the Chao1 estimator, and Recon v2.1 estimates of unobserved clonotypes. OLGA was used to compute generation probabilities for all TCRbeta clonotypes that the gDNA method yielded from a handful of donors. TCRdb took this table from immuneACCESS and kept in-frame rearrangements with V and J called. Such tables lack part of the clones; where checked against another copy, unresolved V genes explain under half of the gap, and the rest is unexplained. The V and J calls and clone size were taken over from that table, and D and trimming were inferred from the DNA. This sample is represented by about 2.3 million clones; under 95% of them were singletons. The ten top clones hold more than 0.35% of the sample.

Donors were healthy HIV-negative adults with no recently reported acute infections or vaccinations. All donors were Caucasian adults living in Nashville, Tennessee, USA. Magnetic negative selection was used to enrich CD4+ T cells, after which naive cells were positively selected on CD45RA and the negative fraction became the memory subset. Blood was collected by leukapheresis, and PBMCs were isolated by Ficoll-Histopaque density gradient centrifugation and then cryopreserved in liquid nitrogen vapor phase. Analytical flow cytometry was used to check the purity and quantity of every magnetically sorted T cell population. Each sorted fraction had its genomic DNA isolated and then quantified by UV absorbance on a Nanodrop 2000c. From the cysteine through the phenylalanine, the CDR3 covers 16 amino acids. The read is trimmed to its CDR3 DNA, 48 bases read in frame from base 1. V trim: 5 bases; J trim: 4 bases; unmatched bases: 12. The germline V gene (reference sequence) sets CDR1 to SEHNR and CDR2 to FQNEAQ.

The chain couples TRBV7-9 to TRBJ1-2, with TRBD1 identical over 8 junction bases. Sequencing was done on a sample of naive CD4+ T cells from PBMCs. The cell subset or site label here, explained by the study, means: CD45RA+ positively selected. This clonotype originated in a man aged 18 to 29 in good health. Some clones in this sample may be carry-over from other donors' samples. The CDR3 region reads CASSAGQGLGIYGYTF. The sequenced DNA is TGTGCCAGCAGCGCCGGACAGGGCCTCGGGATCTATGGCTACACCTTC.